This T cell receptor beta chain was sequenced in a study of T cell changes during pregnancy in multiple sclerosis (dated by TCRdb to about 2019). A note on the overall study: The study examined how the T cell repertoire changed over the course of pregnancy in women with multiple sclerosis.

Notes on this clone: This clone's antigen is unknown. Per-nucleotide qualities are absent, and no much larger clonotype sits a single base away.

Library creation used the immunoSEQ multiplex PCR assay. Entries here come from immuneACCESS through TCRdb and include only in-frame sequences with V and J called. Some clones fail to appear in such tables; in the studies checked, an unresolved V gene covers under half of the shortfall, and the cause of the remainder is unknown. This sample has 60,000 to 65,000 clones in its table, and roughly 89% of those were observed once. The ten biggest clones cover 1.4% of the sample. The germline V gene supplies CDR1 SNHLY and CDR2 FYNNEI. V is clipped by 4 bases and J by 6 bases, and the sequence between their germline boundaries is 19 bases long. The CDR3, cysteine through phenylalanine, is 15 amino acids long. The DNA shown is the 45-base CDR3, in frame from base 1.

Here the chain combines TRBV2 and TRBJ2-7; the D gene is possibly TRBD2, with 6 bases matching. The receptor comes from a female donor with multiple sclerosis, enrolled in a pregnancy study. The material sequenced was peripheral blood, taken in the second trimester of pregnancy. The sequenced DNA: TGTGCCAGCAGTGGGACCCGACGACTAGATGGCGAGCAGTACTTC. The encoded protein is CASSGTRRLDGEQYF.